This T cell receptor (beta chain) stems from a study of blood T cell repertoires in COVID-19. Background on the study: Samples came from the United States, Italy and Spain, spanning acute and convalescent COVID-19.

Original data processing: Cell counts per sample came from amplifying reference gene primers. The table came from immunoSEQ multiplex PCR; TCRdb's copy has only in-frame clones and leaves some out. That table is the source of V, J and clone size, and D and trimming were worked out from the DNA. This table holds 88,000 or so clones, around 79% found once. Germline CDR1 reads KGHDR; CDR2 reads SFDVKD. The CDR3 covers 19 residues. V gave up 4 bases and J gave up 8 bases, with 31 bases separating them. This clone has a handful of counts. The receptor's source is a human donor in a cohort sampled during active COVID-19. The rearrangement links TRBV24-1 to TRBJ1-2, with D unresolved. Sequencing input: peripheral blood. The CDR3 region has the DNA TGTGCCACCAGTGACTCTACGGGGAGGGCAGCCGAATCGTTTGGGGGCTACACCTTC. It yields the protein CATSDSTGRAAESFGGYTF.